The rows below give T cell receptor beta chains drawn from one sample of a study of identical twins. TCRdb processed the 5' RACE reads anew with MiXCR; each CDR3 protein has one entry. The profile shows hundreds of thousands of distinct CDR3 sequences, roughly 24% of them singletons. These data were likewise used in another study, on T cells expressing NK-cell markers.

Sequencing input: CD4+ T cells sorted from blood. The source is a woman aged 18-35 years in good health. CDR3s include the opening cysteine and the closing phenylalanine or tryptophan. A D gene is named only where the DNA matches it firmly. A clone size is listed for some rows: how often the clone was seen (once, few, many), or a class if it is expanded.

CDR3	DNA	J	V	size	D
CASSAPVGGENTEAFF	TGTGCCAGCAGTGCGCCCGTGGGGGGCGAGAACACTGAAGCTTTCTTT	TRBJ1-1	TRBV6-1	few	.
CSARDPAIGDIQYF	TGCAGTGCTAGAGATCCGGCTATAGGGGACATTCAGTACTTC	TRBJ2-4	TRBV20-1	.	.
CASQRDRGDEKLFF	TGTGCCAGCCAGCGAGACAGGGGAGATGAAAAACTGTTTTTT	TRBJ1-4	TRBV5-5	.	TRBD1
CSAYQGGTKNIQYF	TGCAGTGCTTACCAGGGGGGTACCAAAAACATTCAGTACTTC	TRBJ2-4	TRBV20-1	.	.
CASSFGQVRPYEQYF	TGCGCCAGCAGCTTTGGACAGGTTAGGCCCTACGAGCAGTACTTC	TRBJ2-7	TRBV5-1	few	TRBD1
CSAGKGYTGELFF	TGCAGTGCGGGAAAAGGTTACACCGGGGAGCTGTTTTTT	TRBJ2-2	TRBV20-1	.	.
CASSHAGTSGGVTYNEQFF	TGTGCCAGCAGCCACGCCGGGACTAGCGGGGGGGTGACCTACAATGAGCAGTTCTTC	TRBJ2-1	TRBV4-2	.	TRBD2
CSARTGPSAYEQYF	TGCAGTGCTAGGACAGGACCCTCAGCCTACGAGCAGTACTTC	TRBJ2-7	TRBV20-1	.	.
CSASYQRAYEQYF	TGCAGTGCTAGTTACCAGCGGGCCTACGAGCAGTACTTC	TRBJ2-7	TRBV20-1	few	.
CASTGQLNTEAFF	TGTGCCAGCACTGGGCAGCTGAACACTGAAGCTTTCTTT	TRBJ1-1	TRBV12-3/TRBV12-4	many	.
CASSFGFGYNEQFF	TGTGCCAGCAGCTTCGGGTTTGGCTACAATGAGCAGTTCTTC	TRBJ2-1	TRBV11-3	.	.
CASSNLAGVSGELFF	TGTGCCAGCAGTAACCTAGCGGGAGTAAGCGGGGAGCTGTTTTTT	TRBJ2-2	TRBV12-3/TRBV12-4	.	TRBD2
CATSPPGRAYGRIYF	TGTGCCACCAGTCCCCCCGGCAGGGCTTACGGCAGAATATATTTT	TRBJ1-3	TRBV24-1	few	.
CAISALVAGYTDTQYF	TGTGCCATCAGTGCGTTGGTAGCGGGATATACAGATACGCAGTATTTT	TRBJ2-3	TRBV10-3	.	TRBD2
CASSLVAGWYNEQFF	TGTGCCAGCAGCTTAGTAGCGGGATGGTACAATGAGCAGTTCTTC	TRBJ2-1	TRBV7-2	.	TRBD2
CASSLSLVGVGYEQFF	TGTGCCAGCAGCTTATCCTTGGTGGGAGTGGGCTATGAGCAGTTCTTC	TRBJ2-1	TRBV11-2	.	.
CASSSTTGANTEAFF	TGCGCCAGCAGCTCGACGACAGGGGCGAACACTGAAGCTTTCTTT	TRBJ1-1	TRBV5-1	.	TRBD1
CASSSRQGAWNEQFF	TGTGCCAGCAGTTCTCGCCAGGGGGCATGGAATGAGCAGTTCTTC	TRBJ2-1	TRBV12-3/TRBV12-4	many	TRBD1
CASSLGHRNQPQHF	TGTGCCAGCAGTCTCGGACACCGCAATCAGCCCCAGCATTTT	TRBJ1-5	TRBV12-3/TRBV12-4	few	.
CASSLAYTPLHF	TGTGCCAGCAGCTTAGCATATACACCCCTCCACTTT	TRBJ1-6	TRBV7-2	.	.
CSARGPGSVYEQYF	TGCAGTGCTAGAGGGCCAGGTTCGGTGTACGAGCAGTACTTC	TRBJ2-7	TRBV20-1	.	.
CSASGGAPTQYF	TGCAGTGCTAGCGGAGGGGCGCCTACGCAGTATTTT	TRBJ2-3	TRBV20-1	few	.
CASSISDRRQFF	TGTGCCAGTAGTATAAGTGATCGGAGGCAGTTCTTC	TRBJ2-1	TRBV19	.	.